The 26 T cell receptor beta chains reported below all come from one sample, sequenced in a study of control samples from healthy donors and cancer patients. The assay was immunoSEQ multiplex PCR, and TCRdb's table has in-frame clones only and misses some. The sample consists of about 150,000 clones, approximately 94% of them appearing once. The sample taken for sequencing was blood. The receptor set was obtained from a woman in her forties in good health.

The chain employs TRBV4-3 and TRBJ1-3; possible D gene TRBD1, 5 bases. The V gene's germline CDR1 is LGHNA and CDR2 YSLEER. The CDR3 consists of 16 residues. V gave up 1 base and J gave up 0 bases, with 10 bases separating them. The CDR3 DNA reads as TGCGCCAGCAGCCAAGTGTTAAGGGGCTCTGGAAACACCATATATTTT. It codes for CASSQVLRGSGNTIYF.

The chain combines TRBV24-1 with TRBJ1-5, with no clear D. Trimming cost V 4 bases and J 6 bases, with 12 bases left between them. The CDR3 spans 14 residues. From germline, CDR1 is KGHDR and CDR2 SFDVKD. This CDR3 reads CATSDGYRGQPQHF. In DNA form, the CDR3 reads TGTGCCACCAGTGACGGCTACCGGGGTCAGCCCCAGCATTTT.

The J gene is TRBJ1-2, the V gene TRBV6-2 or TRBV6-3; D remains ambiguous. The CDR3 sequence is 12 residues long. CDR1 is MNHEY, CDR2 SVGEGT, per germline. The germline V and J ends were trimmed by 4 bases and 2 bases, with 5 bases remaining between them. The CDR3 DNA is TGTGCCAGCAGTTTCGAAAACTATGGCTACACCTTC. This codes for CASSFENYGYTF.

Here the CDR3 DNA reads TGTGCCTCCCAGAAGGCGGGGGGAGAGCAGTTCTTC. It yields the protein CASQKAGGEQFF. The chain joins TRBV6-5 to TRBJ2-1; 8 bases match TRBD2. Germline values: CDR1 MNHEY, CDR2 SVGAGI. The V and J ends lost 11 bases and 10 bases, in that order; junction bases with no gene match: 10. The CDR3 runs 12 residues.

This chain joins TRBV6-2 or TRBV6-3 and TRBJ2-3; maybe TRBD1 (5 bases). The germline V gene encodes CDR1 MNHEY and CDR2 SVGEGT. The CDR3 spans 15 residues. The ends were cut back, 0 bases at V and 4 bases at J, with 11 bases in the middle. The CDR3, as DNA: TGTGCCAGCAGTTACTCGAGTCAGGGTCCAGATACGCAGTATTTT. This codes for CASSYSSQGPDTQYF.

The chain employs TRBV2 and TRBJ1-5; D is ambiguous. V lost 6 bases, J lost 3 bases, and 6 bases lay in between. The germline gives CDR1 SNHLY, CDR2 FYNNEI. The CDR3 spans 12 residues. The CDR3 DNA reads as TGTGCCAGCAGGGCTTACAATCAGCCCCAGCATTTT. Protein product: CASRAYNQPQHF. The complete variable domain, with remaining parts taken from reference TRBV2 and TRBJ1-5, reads EPEVTQTPSHQVTQMGQEVILRCVPISNHLYFYWYRQILGQKVEFLVSFYNNEISEKSEIFDDQFSVERPDGSNFTLKIRSTKLEDSAMYFCASRAYNQPQHFGDGTRLSIL.

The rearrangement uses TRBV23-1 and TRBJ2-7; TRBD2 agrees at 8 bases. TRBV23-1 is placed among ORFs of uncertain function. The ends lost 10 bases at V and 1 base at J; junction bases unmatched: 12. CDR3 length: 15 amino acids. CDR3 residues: CATPSGKRGSYEQYF. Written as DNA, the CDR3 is TGCGCCACCCCCTCTGGCAAGCGGGGGTCCTACGAGCAGTACTTC.

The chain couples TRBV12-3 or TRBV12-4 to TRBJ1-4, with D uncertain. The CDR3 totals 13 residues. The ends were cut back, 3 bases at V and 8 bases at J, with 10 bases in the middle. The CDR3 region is CASSFYGREKLFF. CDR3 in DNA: TGTGCCAGCAGTTTCTACGGGCGCGAAAAACTGTTTTTT.

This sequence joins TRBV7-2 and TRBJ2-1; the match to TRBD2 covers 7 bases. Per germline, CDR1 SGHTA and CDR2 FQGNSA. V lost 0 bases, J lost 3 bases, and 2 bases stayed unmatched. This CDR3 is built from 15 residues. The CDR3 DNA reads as TGTGCCAGCAGCTTAGCGGGAGGGGTCTACAATGAGCAGTTCTTC. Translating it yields CASSLAGGVYNEQFF. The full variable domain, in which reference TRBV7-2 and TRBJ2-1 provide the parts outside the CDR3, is GAGVSQSPSNKVTEKGKDVELRCDPISGHTALYWYRQSLGQGLEFLIYFQGNSAPDKSGLPSDRFSAERTGGSVSTLTIQRTQQEDSAVYLCASSLAGGVYNEQFFGPGTRLTVL.

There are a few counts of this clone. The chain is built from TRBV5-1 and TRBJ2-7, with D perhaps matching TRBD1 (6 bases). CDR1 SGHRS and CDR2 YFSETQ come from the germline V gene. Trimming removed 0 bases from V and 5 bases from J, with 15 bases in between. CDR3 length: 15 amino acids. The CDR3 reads CASSLAPTGNNEQYF. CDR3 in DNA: TGCGCCAGCAGCTTGGCCCCCACAGGGAACAACGAGCAGTACTTC.

In nucleotides, the CDR3 is TGTGCCAGCTCACCAAGGGGGTCTGGGGCCAACGTCCTGACTTTC. Translated: CASSPRGSGANVLTF. The genes are TRBV18 and TRBJ2-6; possibly TRBD1 for D (6 bases). Germline loops: CDR1 KGHSH, CDR2 LQKENI. The CDR3 runs 15 residues. V was shortened by 2 bases and J by 1 base, with 6 bases between the two germline ends.

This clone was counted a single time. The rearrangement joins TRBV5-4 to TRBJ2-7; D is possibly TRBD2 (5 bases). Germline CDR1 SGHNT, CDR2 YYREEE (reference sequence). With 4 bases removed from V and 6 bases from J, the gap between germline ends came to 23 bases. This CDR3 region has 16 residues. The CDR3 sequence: CASSAPGSAALGEQYF. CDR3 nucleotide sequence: TGTGCCAGCAGCGCCCCGGGGAGCGCCGCCCTGGGCGAGCAGTACTTC.

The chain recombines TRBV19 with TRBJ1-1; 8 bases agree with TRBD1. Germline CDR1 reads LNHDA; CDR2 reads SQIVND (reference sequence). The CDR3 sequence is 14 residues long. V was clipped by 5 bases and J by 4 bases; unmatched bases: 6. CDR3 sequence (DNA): TGTGCCAGTAGTCCCGGACAGGGTGGCACTGAAGCTTTCTTT. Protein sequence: CASSPGQGGTEAFF.

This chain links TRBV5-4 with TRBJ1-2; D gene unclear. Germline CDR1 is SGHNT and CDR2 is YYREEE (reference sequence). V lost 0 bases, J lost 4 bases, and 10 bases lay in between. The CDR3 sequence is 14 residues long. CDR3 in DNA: TGTGCCAGCAGCTTGGGCCTGACGACCTATGGCTACACCTTC. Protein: CASSLGLTTYGYTF.

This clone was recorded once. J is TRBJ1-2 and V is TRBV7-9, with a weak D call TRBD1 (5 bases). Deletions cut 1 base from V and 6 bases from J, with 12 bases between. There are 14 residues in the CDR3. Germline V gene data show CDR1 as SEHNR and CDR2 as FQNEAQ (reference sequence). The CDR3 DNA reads TGTGCCAGCAGCTTAGGGTTTGTAGGGGATGGCTACACCTTC. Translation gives CASSLGFVGDGYTF.

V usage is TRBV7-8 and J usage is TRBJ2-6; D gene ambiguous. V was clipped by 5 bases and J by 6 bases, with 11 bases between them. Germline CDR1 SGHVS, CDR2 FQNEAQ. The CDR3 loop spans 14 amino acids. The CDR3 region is CASSQTGKANVLTF. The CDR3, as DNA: TGTGCCAGCAGCCAAACCGGCAAGGCCAACGTCCTGACTTTC.

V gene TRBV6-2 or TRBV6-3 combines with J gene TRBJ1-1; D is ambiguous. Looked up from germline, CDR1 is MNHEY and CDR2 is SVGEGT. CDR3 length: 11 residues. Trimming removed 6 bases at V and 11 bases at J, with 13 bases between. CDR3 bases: TGTGCCAGCAGCACAACAAGGTGGGCTTTCTTT. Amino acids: CASSTTRWAFF.

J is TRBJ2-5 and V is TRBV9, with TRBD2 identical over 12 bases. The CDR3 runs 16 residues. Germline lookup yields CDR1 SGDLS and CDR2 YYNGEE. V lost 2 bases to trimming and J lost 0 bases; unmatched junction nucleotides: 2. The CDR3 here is CASSVPSGGDQETQYF. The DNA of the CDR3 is TGTGCCAGCAGCGTCCCTAGCGGGGGGGACCAAGAGACCCAGTACTTC.

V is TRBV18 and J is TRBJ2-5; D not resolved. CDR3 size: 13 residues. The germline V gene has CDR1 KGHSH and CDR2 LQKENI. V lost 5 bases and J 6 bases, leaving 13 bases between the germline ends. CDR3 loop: CASSMGELKTQYF. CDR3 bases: TGTGCCAGCTCAATGGGTGAACTCAAGACCCAGTACTTC.

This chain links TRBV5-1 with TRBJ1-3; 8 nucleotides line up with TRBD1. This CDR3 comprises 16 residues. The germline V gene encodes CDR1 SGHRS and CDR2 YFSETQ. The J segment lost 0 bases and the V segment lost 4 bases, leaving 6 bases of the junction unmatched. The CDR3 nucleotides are TGCGCCAGCAGCCTGCGGACAGGGATCTCTGGAAACACCATATATTTT. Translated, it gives CASSLRTGISGNTIYF.

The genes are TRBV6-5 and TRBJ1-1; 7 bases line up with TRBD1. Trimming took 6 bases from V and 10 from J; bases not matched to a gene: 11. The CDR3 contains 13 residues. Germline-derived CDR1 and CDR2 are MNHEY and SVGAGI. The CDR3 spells CASSTGQRFGAFF. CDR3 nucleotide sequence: TGTGCCAGCAGCACGGGACAGAGGTTCGGAGCTTTCTTT.

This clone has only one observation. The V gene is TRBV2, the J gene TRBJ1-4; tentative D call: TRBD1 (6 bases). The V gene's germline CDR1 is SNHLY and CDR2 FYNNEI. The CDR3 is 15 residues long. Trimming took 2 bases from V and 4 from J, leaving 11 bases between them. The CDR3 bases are TGTGCCAGCAGTGAATTGGGACAAGTTAATGAAAAACTGTTTTTT. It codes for CASSELGQVNEKLFF. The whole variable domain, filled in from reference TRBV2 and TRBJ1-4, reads EPEVTQTPSHQVTQMGQEVILRCVPISNHLYFYWYRQILGQKVEFLVSFYNNEISEKSEIFDDQFSVERPDGSNFTLKIRSTKLEDSAMYFCASSELGQVNEKLFFGSGTQLSVL.

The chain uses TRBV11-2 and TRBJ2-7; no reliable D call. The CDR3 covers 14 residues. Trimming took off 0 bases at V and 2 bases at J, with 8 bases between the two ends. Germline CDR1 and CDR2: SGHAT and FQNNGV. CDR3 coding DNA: TGTGCCAGCAGCTTAGAGGGCCCAGCCTACGAGCAGTACTTC. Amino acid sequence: CASSLEGPAYEQYF.

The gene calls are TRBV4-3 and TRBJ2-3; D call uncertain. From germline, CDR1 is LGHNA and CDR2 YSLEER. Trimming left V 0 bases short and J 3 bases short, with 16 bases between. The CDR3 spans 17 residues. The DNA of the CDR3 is TGCGCCAGCAGCCAAGAAACTACGCCTGGTTTGACAGATACGCAGTATTTT. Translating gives CASSQETTPGLTDTQYF.

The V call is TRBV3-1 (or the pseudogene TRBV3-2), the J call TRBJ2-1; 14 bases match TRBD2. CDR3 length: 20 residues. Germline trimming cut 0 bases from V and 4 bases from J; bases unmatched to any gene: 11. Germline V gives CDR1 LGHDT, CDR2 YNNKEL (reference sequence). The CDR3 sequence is CASSQDALRLAGGDYNEQFF. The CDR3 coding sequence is TGTGCCAGCAGCCAAGATGCTTTGCGACTAGCGGGGGGGGATTACAATGAGCAGTTCTTC.

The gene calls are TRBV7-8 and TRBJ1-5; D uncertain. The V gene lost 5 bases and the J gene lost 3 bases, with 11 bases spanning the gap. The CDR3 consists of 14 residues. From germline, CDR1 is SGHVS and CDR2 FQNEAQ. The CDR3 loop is CASSLGTANQPQHF. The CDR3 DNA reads TGTGCCAGCAGCCTAGGTACCGCCAATCAGCCCCAGCATTTT.